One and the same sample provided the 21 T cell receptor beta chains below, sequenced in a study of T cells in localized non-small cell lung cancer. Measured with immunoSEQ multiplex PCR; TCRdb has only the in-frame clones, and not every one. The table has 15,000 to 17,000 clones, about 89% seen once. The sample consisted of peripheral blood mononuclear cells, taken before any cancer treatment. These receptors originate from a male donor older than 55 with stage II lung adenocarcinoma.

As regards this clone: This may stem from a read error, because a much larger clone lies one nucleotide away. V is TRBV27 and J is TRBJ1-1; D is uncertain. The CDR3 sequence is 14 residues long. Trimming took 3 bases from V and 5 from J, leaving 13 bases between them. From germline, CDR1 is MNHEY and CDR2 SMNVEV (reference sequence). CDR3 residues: CASSLRGLCTEAFF. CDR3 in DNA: TGTGCCAGCAGTTTGCGGGGATTGTGTACTGAAGCTTTCTTT.

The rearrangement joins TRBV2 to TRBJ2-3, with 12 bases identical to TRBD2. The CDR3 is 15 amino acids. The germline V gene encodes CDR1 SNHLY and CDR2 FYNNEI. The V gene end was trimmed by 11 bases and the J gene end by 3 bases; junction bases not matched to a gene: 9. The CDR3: CASLAGTSGTDTQYF. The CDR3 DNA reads TGTGCCTCCCTAGCCGGGACTAGCGGGACAGATACGCAGTATTTT.

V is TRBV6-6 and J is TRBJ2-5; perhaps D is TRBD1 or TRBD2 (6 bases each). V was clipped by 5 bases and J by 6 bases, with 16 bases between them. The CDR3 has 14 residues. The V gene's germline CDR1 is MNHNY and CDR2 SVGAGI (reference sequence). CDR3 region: CASSQAWGAKTQYF. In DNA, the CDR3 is TGTGCCAGCAGTCAGGCTTGGGGGGCAAAGACCCAGTACTTC.

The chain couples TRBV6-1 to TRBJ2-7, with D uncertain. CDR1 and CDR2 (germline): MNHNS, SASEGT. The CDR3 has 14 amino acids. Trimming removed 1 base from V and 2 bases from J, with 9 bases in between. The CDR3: CASSEVRFAYEQYF. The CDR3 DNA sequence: TGTGCCAGCAGTGAAGTAAGGTTCGCCTACGAGCAGTACTTC.

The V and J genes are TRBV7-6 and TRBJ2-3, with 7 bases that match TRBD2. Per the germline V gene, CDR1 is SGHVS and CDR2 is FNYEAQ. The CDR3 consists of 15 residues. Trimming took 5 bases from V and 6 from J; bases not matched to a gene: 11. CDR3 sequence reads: CASSRVQAGDDTQYF. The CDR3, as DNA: TGTGCCAGCAGCCGAGTTCAGGCGGGAGATGATACGCAGTATTTT.

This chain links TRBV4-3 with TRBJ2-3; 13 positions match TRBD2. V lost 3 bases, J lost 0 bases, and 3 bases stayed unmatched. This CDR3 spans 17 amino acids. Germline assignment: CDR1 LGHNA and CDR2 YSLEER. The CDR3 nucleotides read TGCGCCAGCAGCCAGGGACTAGCGGGAACTAGCACAGATACGCAGTATTTT. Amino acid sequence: CASSQGLAGTSTDTQYF.

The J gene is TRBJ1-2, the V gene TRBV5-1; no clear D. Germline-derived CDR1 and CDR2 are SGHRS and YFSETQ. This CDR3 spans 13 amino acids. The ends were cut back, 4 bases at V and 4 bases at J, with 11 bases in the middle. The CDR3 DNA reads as TGCGCCAGCAGCGAGGGCCCGGGCTATGGCTACACCTTC. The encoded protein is CASSEGPGYGYTF.

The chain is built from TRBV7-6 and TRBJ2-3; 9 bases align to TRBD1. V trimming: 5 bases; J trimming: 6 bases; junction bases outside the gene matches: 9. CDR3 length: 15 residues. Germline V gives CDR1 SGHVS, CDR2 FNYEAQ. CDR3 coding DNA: TGTGCCAGCAGCCCCTGGGACAGGGCCTCTGATACGCAGTATTTT. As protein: CASSPWDRASDTQYF.

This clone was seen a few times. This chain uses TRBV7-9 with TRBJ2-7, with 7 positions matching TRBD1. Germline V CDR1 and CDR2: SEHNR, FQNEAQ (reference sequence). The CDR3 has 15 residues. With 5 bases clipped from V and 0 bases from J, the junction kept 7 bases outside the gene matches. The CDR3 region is CASSRGQTSSYEQYF. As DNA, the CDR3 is TGTGCCAGCAGCCGGGGACAGACGAGCTCCTACGAGCAGTACTTC.

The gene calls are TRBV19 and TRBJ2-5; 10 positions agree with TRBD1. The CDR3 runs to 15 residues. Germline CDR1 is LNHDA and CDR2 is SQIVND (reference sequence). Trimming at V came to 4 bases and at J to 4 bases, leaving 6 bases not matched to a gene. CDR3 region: CASSTGQGEGETQYF. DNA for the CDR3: TGTGCCAGTAGTACCGGACAGGGGGAAGGAGAGACCCAGTACTTC.

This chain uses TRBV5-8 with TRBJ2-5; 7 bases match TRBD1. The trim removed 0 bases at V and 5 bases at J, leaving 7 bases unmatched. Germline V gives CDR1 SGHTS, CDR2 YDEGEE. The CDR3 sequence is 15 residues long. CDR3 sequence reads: CASSLDPGGSETQYF. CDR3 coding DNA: TGTGCCAGCAGCTTGGACCCAGGGGGTTCGGAGACCCAGTACTTC.

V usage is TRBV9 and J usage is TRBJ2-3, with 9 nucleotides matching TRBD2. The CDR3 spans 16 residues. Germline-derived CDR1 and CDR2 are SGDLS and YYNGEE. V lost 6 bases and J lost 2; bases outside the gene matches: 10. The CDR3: CASTPGLAPYTDTQYF. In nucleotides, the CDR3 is TGTGCCAGCACCCCCGGACTAGCGCCATACACAGATACGCAGTATTTT.

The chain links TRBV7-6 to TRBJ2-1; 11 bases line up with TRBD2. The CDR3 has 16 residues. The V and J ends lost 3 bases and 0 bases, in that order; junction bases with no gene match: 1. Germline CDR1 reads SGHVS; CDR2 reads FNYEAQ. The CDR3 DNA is TGTGCCAGCAGCTTGACTAGCGGGGTCTCCTACAATGAGCAGTTCTTC. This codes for CASSLTSGVSYNEQFF.

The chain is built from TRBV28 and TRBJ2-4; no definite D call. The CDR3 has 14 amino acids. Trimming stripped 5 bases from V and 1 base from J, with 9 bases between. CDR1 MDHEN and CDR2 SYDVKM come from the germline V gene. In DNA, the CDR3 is TGTGCCAGCAGTCCCTCTGGGGCCAAAAACATTCAGTACTTC. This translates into CASSPSGAKNIQYF.

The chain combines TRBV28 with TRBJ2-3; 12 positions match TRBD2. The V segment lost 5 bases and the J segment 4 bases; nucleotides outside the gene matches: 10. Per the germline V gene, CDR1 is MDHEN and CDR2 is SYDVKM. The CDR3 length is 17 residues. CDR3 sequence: CASSPSGLAGRADTQYF. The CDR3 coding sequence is TGTGCCAGCAGTCCCAGTGGACTAGCGGGAAGGGCAGATACGCAGTATTTT. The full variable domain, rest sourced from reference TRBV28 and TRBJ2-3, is DVKVTQSSRYLVKRTGEKVFLECVQDMDHENMFWYRQDPGLGLRLIYFSYDVKMKEKGDIPEGYSVSREKKERFSLILESASTNQTSMYLCASSPSGLAGRADTQYFGPGTRLTVL.

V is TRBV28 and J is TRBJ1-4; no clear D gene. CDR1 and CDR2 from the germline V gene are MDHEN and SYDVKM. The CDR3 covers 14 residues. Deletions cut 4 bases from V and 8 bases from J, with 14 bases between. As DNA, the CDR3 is TGTGCCAGCAGTTCTCTTAACGGGATAGAAAAACTGTTTTTT. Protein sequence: CASSSLNGIEKLFF. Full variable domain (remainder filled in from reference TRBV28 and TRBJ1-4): DVKVTQSSRYLVKRTGEKVFLECVQDMDHENMFWYRQDPGLGLRLIYFSYDVKMKEKGDIPEGYSVSREKKERFSLILESASTNQTSMYLCASSSLNGIEKLFFGSGTQLSVL.

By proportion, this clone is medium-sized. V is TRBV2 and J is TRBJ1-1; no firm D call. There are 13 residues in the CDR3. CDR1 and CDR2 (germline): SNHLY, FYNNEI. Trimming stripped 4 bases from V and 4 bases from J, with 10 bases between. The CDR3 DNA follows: TGTGCCAGCAGTGTTGCCTGGGGCACTGAAGCTTTCTTT. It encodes CASSVAWGTEAFF.

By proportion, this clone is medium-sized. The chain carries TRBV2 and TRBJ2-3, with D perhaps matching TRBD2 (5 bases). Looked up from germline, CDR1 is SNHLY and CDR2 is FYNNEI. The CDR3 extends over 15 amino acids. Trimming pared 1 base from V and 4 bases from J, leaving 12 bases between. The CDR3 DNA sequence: TGTGCCAGCAGTGAAGGGCGTACGAGGGCAGATACGCAGTATTTT. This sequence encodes CASSEGRTRADTQYF.

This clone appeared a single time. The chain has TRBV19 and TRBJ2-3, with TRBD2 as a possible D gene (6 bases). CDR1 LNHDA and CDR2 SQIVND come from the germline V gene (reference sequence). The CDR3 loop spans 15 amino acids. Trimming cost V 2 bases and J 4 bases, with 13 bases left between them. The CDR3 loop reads CASSISSGLADTQYF. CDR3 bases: TGTGCCAGTAGTATAAGTAGCGGTCTAGCAGATACGCAGTATTTT.

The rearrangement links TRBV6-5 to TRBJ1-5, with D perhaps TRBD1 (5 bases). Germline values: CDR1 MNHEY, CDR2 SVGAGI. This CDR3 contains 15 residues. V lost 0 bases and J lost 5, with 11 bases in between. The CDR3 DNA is TGTGCCAGCAGTTACTCGACGGGGACGGATCAGCCCCAGCATTTT. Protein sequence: CASSYSTGTDQPQHF.

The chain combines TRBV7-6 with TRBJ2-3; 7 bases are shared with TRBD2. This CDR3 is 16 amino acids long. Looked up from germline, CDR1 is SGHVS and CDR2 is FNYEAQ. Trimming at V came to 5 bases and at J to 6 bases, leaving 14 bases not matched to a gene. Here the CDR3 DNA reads TGTGCCAGCAGCCCCCGGACTAGATTGGGTATGGATACGCAGTATTTT. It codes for CASSPRTRLGMDTQYF.